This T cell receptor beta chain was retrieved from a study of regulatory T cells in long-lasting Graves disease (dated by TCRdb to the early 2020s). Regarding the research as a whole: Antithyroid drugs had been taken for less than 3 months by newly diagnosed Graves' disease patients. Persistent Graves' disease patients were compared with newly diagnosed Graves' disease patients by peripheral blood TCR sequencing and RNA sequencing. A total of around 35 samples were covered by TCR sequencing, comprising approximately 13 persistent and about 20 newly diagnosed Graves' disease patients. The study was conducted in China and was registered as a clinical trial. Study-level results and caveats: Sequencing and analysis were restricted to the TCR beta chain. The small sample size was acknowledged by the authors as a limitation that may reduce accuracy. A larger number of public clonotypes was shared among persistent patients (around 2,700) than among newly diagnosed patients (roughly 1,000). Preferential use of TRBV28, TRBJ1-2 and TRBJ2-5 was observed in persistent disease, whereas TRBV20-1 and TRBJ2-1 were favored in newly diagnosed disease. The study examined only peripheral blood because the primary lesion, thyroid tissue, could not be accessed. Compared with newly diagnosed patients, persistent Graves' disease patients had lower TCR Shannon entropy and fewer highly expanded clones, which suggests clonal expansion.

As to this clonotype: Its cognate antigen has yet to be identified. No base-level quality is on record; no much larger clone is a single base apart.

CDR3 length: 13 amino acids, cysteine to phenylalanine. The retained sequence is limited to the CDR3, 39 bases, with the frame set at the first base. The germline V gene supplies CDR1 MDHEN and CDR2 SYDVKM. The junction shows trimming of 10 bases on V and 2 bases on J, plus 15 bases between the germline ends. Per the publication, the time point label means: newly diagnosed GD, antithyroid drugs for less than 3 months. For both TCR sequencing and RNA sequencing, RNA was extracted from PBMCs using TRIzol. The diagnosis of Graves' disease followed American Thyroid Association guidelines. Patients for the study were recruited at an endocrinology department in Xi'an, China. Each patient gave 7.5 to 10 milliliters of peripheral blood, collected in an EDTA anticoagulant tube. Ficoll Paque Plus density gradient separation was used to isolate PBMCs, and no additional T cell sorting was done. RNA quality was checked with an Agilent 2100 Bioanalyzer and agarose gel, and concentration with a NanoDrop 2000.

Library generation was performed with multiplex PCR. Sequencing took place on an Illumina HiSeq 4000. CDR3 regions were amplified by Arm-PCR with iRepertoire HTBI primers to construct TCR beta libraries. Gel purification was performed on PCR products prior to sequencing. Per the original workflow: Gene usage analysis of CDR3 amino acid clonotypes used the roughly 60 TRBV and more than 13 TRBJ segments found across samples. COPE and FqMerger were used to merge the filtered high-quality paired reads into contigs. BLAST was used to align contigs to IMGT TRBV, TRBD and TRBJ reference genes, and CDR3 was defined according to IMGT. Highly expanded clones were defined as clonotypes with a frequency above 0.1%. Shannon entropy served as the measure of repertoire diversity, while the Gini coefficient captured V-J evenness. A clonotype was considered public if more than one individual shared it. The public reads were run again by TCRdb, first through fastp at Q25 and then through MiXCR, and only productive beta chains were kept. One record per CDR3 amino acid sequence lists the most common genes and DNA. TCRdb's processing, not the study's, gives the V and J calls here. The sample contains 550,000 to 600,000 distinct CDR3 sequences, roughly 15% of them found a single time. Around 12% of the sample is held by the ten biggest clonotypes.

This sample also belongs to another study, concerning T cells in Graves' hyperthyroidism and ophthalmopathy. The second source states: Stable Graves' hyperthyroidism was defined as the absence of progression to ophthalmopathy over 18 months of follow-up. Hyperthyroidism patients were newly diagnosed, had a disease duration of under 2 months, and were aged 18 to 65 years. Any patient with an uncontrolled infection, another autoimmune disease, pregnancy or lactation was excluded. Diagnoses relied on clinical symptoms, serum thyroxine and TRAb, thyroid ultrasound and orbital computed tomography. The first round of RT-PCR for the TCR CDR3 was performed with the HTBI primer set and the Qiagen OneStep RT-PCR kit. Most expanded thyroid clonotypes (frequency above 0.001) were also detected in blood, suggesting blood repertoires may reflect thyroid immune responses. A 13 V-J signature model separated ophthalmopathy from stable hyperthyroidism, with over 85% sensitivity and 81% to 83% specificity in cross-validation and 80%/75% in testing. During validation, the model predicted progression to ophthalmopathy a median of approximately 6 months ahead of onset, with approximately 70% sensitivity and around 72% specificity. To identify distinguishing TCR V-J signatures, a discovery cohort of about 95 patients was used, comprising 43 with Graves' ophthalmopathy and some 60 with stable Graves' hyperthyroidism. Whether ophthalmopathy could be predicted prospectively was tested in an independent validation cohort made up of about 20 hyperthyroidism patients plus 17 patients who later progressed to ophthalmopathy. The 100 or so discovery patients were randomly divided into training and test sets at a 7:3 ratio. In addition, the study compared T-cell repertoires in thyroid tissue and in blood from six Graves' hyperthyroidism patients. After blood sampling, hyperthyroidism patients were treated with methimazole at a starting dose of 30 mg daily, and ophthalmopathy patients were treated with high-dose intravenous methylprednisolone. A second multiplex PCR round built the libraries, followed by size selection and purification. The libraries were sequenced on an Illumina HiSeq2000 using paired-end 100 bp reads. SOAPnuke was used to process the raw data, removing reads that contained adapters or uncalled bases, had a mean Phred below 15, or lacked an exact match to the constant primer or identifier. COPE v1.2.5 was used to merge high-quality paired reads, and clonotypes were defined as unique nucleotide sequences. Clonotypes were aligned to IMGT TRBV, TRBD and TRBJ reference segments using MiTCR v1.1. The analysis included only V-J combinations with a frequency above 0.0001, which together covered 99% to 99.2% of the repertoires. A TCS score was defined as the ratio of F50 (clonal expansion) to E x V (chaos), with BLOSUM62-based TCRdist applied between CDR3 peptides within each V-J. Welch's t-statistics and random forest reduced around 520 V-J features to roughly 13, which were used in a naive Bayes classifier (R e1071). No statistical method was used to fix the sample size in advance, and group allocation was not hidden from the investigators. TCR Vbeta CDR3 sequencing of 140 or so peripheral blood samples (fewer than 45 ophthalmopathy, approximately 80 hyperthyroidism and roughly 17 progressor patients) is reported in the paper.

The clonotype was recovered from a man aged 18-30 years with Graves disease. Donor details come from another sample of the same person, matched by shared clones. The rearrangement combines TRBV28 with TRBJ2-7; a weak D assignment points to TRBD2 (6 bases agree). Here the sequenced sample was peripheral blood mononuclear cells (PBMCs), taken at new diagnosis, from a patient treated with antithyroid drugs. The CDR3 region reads CAIQRAETYEQYF. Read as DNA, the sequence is TGTGCCATCCAGCGGGCGGAGACCTACGAGCAGTACTTC.